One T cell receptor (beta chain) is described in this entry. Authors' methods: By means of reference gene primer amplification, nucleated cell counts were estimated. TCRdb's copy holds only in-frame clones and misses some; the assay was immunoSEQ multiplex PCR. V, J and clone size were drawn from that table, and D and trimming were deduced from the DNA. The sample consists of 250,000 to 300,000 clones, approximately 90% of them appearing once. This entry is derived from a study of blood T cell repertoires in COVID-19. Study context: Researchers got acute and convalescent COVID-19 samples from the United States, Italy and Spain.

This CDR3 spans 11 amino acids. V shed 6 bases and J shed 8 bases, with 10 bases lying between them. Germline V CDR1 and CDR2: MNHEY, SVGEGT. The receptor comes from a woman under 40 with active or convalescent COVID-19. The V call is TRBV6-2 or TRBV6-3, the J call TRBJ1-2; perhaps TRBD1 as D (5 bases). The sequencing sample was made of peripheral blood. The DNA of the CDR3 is TGTGCCAGCAGCGGGGGAGGCGGCTACACCTTC. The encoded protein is CASSGGGGYTF.